The TCR beta chain under discussion was sequenced for a study of T cell changes during pregnancy in multiple sclerosis. Only in-frame clones appear in the TCRdb table, and some are missing; sequencing was by immunoSEQ multiplex PCR. The sample contains 100,000 or so clones, approximately 95% of which appear only once. The CDR3 runs 14 residues. CDR1 LNHDA and CDR2 SQIVND come from the germline V gene (reference sequence). V trimming: 7 bases; J trimming: 3 bases; junction bases outside the gene matches: 4. The receptor was isolated from a female donor in good health, enrolled as a control in a pregnancy study. The chain is built from TRBV19 and TRBJ2-2; the match to TRBD1 covers 8 bases. The sample consisted of peripheral blood, taken after pregnancy. Here the CDR3 DNA reads TGTGCCAGTATACGACAGGGGTACACCGGGGAGCTGTTTTTT. This gives the protein CASIRQGYTGELFF.